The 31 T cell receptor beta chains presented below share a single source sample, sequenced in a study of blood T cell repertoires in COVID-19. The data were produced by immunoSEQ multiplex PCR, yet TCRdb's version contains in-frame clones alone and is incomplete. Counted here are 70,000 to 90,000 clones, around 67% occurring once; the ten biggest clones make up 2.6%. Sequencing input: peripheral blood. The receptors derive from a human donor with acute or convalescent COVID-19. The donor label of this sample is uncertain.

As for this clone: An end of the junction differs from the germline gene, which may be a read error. CDR3 protein: CASSLDNLAQNQFF. The CDR3 bases are TGCGCCAGCAGCTTAGATAACCTAGCCCAAAACCAGTTCTTC. The chain carries TRBV11-2 and TRBJ2-1, with D possibly TRBD2 on 5 matching bases. Germline CDR1 is SGHAT and CDR2 is FQNNGV. CDR3 length equals 14 residues. Filled out from reference TRBV11-2 and TRBJ2-1, the complete variable domain reads EAGVAQSPRYKIIEKRQSVAFWCNPISGHATLYWYQQILGQGPKLLIQFQNNGVVDDSQLPKDRFSAERLKGVDSTLKIQPAKLEDSAVYLCASSLDNLAQNQFFGPGTRLTVL.

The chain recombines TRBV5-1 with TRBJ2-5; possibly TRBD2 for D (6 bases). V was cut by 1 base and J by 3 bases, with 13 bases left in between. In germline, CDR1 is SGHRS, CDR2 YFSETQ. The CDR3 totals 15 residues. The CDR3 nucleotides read TGCGCCAGCAGCTTGAGTTTGGGACTCAAAGAGACCCAGTACTTC. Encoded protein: CASSLSLGLKETQYF.

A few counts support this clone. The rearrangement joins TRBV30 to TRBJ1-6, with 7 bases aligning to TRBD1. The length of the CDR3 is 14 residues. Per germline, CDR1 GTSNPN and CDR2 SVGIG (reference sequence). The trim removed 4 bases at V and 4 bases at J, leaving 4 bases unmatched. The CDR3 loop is CAWKRGLYNSPLHF. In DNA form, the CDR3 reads TGTGCCTGGAAAAGGGGGCTGTATAATTCACCCCTCCACTTT. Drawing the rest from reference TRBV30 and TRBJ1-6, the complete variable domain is SQTIHQWPATLVQPVGSPLSLECTVEGTSNPNLYWYRQAAGRGLQLLFYSVGIGQISSEVPQNLSASRPQDRQFILSSKKLLLSDSGFYLCAWKRGLYNSPLHFGNGTRLTVT.

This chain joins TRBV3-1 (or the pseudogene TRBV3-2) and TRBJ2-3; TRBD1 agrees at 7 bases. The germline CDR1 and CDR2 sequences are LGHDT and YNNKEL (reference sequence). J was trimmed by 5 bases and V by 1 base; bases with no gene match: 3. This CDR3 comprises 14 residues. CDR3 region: CASSQGTGRDTQYF. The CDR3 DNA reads TGTGCCAGCAGCCAAGGGACAGGACGAGATACGCAGTATTTT.

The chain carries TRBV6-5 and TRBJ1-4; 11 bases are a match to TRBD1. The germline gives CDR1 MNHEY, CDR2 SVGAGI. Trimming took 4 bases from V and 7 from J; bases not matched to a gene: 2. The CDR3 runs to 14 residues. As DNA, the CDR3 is TGTGCCAGCAGTTTGGGACAGGGGGTTGAAAAACTGTTTTTT. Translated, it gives CASSLGQGVEKLFF.

The CDR3 loop is CASSHNRAGGTDTQYF. The CDR3 DNA reads as TGTGCCAGTAGTCACAACAGGGCCGGGGGCACAGATACGCAGTATTTT. The chain is built from TRBV19 and TRBJ2-3; D is perhaps TRBD1 (6 bases). The CDR3 runs 16 residues. Deletions cut 5 bases from V and 1 base from J, with 16 bases between. Germline lookup yields CDR1 LNHDA and CDR2 SQIVND (reference sequence).

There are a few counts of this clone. The CDR3 is CASSRGGGVHEQYF. The CDR3, as DNA: TGTGCCAGTAGCCGGGGCGGAGGGGTCCACGAGCAGTACTTC. J is TRBJ2-7 and V is TRBV19, with D possibly matching TRBD2 (6 bases). V lost 6 bases, J lost 5 bases, and 17 bases lay in between. CDR3 length: 14 amino acids. In germline, CDR1 is LNHDA, CDR2 SQIVND (reference sequence).

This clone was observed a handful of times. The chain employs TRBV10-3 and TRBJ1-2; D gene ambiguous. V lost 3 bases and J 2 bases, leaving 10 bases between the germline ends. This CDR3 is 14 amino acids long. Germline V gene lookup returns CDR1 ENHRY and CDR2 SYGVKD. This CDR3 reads CAISDSRGNYGYTF. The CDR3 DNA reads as TGTGCCATCAGTGATAGTCGGGGAAACTATGGCTACACCTTC.

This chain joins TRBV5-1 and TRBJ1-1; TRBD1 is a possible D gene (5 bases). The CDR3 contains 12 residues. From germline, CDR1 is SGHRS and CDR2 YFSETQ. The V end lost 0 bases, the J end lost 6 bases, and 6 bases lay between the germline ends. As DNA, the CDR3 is TGCGCCAGCAGCTTGGAAGGGGCTGAAGCTTTCTTT. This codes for CASSLEGAEAFF.

In DNA form, the CDR3 reads TGTGCCAGCAGCGACCGACAGGTCTATGGCTACACCTTC. It encodes CASSDRQVYGYTF. The chain links TRBV7-9 to TRBJ1-2; TRBD1 might be the D (6 bases). The V end was cut by 5 bases, the J end by 4 bases, with 11 bases between. CDR1 and CDR2 (germline): SEHNR, FQNEAQ (reference sequence). The CDR3 extends over 13 amino acids.

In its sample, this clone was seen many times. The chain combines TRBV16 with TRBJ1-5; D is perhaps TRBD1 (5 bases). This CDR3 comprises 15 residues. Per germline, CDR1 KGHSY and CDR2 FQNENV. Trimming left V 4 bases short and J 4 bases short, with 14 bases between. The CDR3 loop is CASSPGLRGNQPQHF. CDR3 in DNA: TGTGCCAGCAGCCCCGGCCTCCGGGGGAATCAGCCCCAGCATTTT. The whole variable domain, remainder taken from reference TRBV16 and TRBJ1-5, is GEEVAQTPKHLVRGEGQKAKLYCAPIKGHSYVFWYQQVLKNEFKFLISFQNENVFDETGMPKERFSAKCLPNSPCSLEIQATKLEDSAVYFCASSPGLRGNQPQHFGDGTRLSIL.

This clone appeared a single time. The CDR3 coding sequence is TGTGCCTGTACTAGCGTTTCCTACGAGCAGTACTTC. Protein product: CACTSVSYEQYF. The rearrangement links TRBV30 to TRBJ2-7, with 7 nucleotides matching TRBD2. CDR1 and CDR2 (germline): GTSNPN, SVGIG (reference sequence). CDR3 length: 12 amino acids. V dropped 6 bases and J dropped 1; count of bases not matched to a gene: 3.

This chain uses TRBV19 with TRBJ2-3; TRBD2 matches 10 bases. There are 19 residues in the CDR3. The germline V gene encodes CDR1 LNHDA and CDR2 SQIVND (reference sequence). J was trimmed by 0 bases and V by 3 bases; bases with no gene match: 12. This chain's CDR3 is CASSIELAGRLTSTDTQYF. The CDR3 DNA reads TGTGCCAGTAGTATTGAACTAGCGGGACGGTTAACTAGCACAGATACGCAGTATTTT. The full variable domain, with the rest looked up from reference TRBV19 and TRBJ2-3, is DGGITQSPKYLFRKEGQNVTLSCEQNLNHDAMYWYRQDPGQGLRLIYYSQIVNDFQKGDIAEGYSVSREKKESFPLTVTSAQKNPTAFYLCASSIELAGRLTSTDTQYFGPGTRLTVL.

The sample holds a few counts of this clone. The CDR3 coding sequence is TGTGCCAGCAGGCGACCGGGTCGGGGATACGAGCAGTACGTC. It encodes CASRRPGRGYEQYV. This chain links TRBV2 with TRBJ2-7, with a tentative D call TRBD2 (5 bases). The V gene lost 6 bases and the J gene lost 4 bases, with 16 bases spanning the gap. Germline CDR1 SNHLY, CDR2 FYNNEI. The CDR3 contains 14 residues.

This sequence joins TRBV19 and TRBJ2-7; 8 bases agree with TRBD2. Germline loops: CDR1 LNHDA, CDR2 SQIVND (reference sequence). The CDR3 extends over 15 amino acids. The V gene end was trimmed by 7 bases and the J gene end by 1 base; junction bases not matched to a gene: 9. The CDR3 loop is CASTAGGLGSYEQYF. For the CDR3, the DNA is TGTGCCAGTACTGCTGGGGGACTAGGGTCCTACGAGCAGTACTTC.

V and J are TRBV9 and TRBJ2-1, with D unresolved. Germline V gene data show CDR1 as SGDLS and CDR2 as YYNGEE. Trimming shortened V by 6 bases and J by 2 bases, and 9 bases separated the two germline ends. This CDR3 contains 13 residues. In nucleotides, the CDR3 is TGTGCCAGCACTCCTCACACCTACAATGAGCAGTTCTTC. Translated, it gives CASTPHTYNEQFF.

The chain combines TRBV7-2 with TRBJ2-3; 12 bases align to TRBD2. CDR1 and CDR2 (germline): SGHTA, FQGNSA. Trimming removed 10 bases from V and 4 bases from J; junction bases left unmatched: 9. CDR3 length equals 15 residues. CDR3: CATSGRVGGPDTQYF. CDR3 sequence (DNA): TGTGCCACTAGCGGGAGGGTCGGTGGCCCAGATACGCAGTATTTT.

CDR3 loop: CASSLSRAGTDQFF. The CDR3 bases are TGTGCCAGCAGCCTCTCCCGGGCCGGGACTGATCAGTTCTTC. This chain joins TRBV7-3 and TRBJ2-1; weak D call: TRBD2 (6 bases). From germline, CDR1 is SGHTA and CDR2 FQGTGA. The germline V and J ends were trimmed by 5 bases and 13 bases, with 21 bases remaining between them. The CDR3 spans 14 residues.

This CDR3 is CAWSVGGFQPQHF. The CDR3 coding sequence is TGTGCCTGGAGTGTAGGGGGCTTTCAGCCCCAGCATTTT. This sequence joins TRBV30 and TRBJ1-5; 7 nucleotides agree with TRBD1. V lost 0 bases and J lost 6; bases outside the gene matches: 2. Germline CDR1 and CDR2: GTSNPN and SVGIG (reference sequence). The CDR3 is 13 amino acids.

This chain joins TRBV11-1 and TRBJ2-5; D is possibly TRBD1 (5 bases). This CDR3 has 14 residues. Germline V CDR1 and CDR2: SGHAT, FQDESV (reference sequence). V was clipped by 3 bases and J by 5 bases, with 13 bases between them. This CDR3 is CASSFPGPRETQYF. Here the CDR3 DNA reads TGTGCCAGCAGCTTTCCAGGGCCGAGGGAGACCCAGTACTTC.

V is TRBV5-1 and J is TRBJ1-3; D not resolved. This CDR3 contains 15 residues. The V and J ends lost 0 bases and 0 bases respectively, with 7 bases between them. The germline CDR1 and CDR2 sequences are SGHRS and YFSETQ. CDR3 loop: CASSLDGSSGNTIYF. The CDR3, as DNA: TGCGCCAGCAGCTTGGATGGCAGCTCTGGAAACACCATATATTTT. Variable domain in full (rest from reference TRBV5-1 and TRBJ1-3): KAGVTQTPRYLIKTRGQQVTLSCSPISGHRSVSWYQQTPGQGLQFLFEYFSETQRNKGNFPGRFSGRQFSNSRSEMNVSTLELGDSALYLCASSLDGSSGNTIYFGEGSWLTVV.

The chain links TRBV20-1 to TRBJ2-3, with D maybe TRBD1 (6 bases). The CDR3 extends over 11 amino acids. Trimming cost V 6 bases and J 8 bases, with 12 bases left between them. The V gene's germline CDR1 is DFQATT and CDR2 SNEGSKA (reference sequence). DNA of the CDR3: TGCAGTGCAGTCTTAGGGGGTACGCAGTATTTT. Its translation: CSAVLGGTQYF.

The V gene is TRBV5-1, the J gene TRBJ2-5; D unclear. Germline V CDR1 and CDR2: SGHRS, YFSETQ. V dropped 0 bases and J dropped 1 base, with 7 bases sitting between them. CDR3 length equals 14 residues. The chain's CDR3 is CASSLGDSQETQYF. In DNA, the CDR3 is TGCGCCAGCAGCTTGGGAGACTCCCAAGAGACCCAGTACTTC.

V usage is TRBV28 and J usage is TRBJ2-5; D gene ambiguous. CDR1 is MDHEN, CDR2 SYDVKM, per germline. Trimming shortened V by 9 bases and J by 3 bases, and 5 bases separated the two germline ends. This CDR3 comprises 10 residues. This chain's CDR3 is CASSEETQYF. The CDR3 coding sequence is TGTGCCAGTTCAGAAGAGACCCAGTACTTC. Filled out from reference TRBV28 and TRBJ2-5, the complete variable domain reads DVKVTQSSRYLVKRTGEKVFLECVQDMDHENMFWYRQDPGLGLRLIYFSYDVKMKEKGDIPEGYSVSREKKERFSLILESASTNQTSMYLCASSEETQYFGPGTRLLVL.

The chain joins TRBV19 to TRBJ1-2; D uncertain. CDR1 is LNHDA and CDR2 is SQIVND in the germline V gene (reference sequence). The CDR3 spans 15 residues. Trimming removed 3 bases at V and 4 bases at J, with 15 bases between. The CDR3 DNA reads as TGTGCCAGTAGTATCGGTGCCCAACCCGCCTATGGCTACACCTTC. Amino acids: CASSIGAQPAYGYTF.

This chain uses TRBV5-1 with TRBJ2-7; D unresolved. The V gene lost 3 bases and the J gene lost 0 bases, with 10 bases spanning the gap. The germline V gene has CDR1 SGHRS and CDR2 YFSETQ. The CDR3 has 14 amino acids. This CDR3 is CASSSERSSYEQYF. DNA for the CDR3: TGCGCCAGCAGCTCCGAACGGAGCTCCTACGAGCAGTACTTC.

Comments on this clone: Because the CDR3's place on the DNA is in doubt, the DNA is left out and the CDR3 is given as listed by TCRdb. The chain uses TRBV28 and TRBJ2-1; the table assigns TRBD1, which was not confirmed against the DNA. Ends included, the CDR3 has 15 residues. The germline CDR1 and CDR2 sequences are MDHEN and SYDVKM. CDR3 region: CASSTSGQGAREQFF.

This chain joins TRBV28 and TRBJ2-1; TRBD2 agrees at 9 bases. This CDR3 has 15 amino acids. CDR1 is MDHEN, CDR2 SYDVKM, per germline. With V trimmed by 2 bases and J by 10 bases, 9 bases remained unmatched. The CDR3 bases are TGTGCCAGCAGTTTAGGTAGCGGGAGAATGCGAGAGCAGTTCTTC. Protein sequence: CASSLGSGRMREQFF. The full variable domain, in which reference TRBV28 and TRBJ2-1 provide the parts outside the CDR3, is DVKVTQSSRYLVKRTGEKVFLECVQDMDHENMFWYRQDPGLGLRLIYFSYDVKMKEKGDIPEGYSVSREKKERFSLILESASTNQTSMYLCASSLGSGRMREQFFGPGTRLTVL.

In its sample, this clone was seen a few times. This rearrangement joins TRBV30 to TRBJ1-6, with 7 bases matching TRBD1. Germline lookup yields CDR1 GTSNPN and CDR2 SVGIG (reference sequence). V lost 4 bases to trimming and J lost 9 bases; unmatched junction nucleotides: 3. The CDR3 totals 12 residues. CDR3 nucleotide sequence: TGTGCCTGGACCCAGGGGGTTTCACCCCTCCACTTT. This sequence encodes CAWTQGVSPLHF. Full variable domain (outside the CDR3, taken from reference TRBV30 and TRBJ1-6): SQTIHQWPATLVQPVGSPLSLECTVEGTSNPNLYWYRQAAGRGLQLLFYSVGIGQISSEVPQNLSASRPQDRQFILSSKKLLLSDSGFYLCAWTQGVSPLHFGNGTRLTVT.

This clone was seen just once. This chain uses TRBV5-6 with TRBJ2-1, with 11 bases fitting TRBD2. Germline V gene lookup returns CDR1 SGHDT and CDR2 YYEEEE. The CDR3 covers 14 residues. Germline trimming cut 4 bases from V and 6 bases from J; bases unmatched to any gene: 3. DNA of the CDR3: TGTGCCAGCAGCCGACTAGCGGGGATCAATGAGCAGTTCTTC. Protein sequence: CASSRLAGINEQFF.

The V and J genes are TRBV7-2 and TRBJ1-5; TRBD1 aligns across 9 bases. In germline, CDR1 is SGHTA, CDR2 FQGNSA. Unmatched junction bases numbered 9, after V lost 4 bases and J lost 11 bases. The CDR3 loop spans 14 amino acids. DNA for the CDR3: TGTGCCAGCAGCTCCCGGACAGGGGACAGAGCCCAGCATTTT. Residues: CASSSRTGDRAQHF.